This T cell receptor (beta chain) was captured by sequencing in a study of blood T cell repertoires in COVID-19. Study overall: Samples came from the United States, Italy and Spain, spanning acute and convalescent COVID-19.

Germline V lookup: CDR1 SGHKS, CDR2 YYEKEE (reference sequence). The J segment lost 11 bases and the V segment lost 4 bases, leaving 9 bases of the junction unmatched. CDR3 length: 13 amino acids. The method was immunoSEQ multiplex PCR; TCRdb's version includes in-frame clones alone and lacks a portion of them. This table holds a few hundred thousand clones, just over 85% found once. This sequence joins TRBV5-5 and TRBJ1-1, with 9 bases matching TRBD1. The sequence derives from a man aged 40-49 years who had recovered from COVID-19. Sequenced: PBMCs or T cells enriched from blood (not recorded which). The CDR3 DNA sequence: TGTGCCAGCAGCATGGGACAGGGTGTTTTCGCTTTCTTT. Protein product: CASSMGQGVFAFF. The full variable domain, with the rest looked up from reference TRBV5-5 and TRBJ1-1, is DAGVTQSPTHLIKTRGQQVTLRCSPISGHKSVSWYQQVLGQGPQFIFQYYEKEERGRGNFPDRFSARQFPNYSSELNVNALLLGDSALYLCASSMGQGVFAFFGQGTRLTVV.